Listed below are T cell receptor beta chains from one sample, sequenced in a study of blood T cell repertoires in COVID-19. The protocol was immunoSEQ multiplex PCR, while the TCRdb copy is restricted to in-frame clones and leaves out a portion. The sample carries under 200,000 clones, 79% recorded once. Sequencing input: peripheral blood. These receptors came from a middle-aged woman with COVID-19, enrolled during active disease. Each CDR3 is given with its conserved first and last residue. Fields, in order: J gene, D gene, V gene, clone size, CDR3 DNA, CDR3 protein. The D gene is left open where the match is weak. Expanded clones get a size class; other rows say once, few or many, or leave the size out.

>TRBJ2-1|TRBD1|TRBV7-9|.
TGTGCCAGCAGCTTAAGGGTCAGACAGGGGCTTTACAATGAGCAGTTCTTC
CASSLRVRQGLYNEQFF
>TRBJ2-4|TRBD2|TRBV3-1/TRBV3-2|.
TGTGCCAGCAGCCAAAGCGGGAGCGGGACTAGTGGAAACATTCAGTACTTC
CASSQSGSGTSGNIQYF
>TRBJ2-7|.|TRBV2|medium-sized
TGTGCCAGCAGGGCATACATATTGTCCTACGAGCAGTACTTC
CASRAYILSYEQYF
>TRBJ2-7|TRBD1|TRBV3-1/TRBV3-2|.
TGTGCCAGCAGCCAAGGGGACAGGGAGCAGTACTTC
CASSQGDREQYF
>TRBJ2-1|TRBD1|TRBV7-8|.
TGTGCCAGCAGCCTTATTGCGGGACAGGGCAATGAGCAGTTCTTC
CASSLIAGQGNEQFF
>TRBJ1-1|.|TRBV20-1|once
TGCAGTGCTAGTATGGGGACACAGAACACTGAAGCTTTCTTT
CSASMGTQNTEAFF
>TRBJ2-1|.|TRBV20-1|.
TGCAGTGCTAGTCTGACTCGCGGGAATGAGCAGTTCTTC
CSASLTRGNEQFF
>TRBJ1-3|TRBD1|TRBV5-8|.
TGTGCCAGCAGCTCGGAAGGACAGGGTGGAAACACCATATATTTT
CASSSEGQGGNTIYF
>TRBJ2-4|TRBD2|TRBV6-2/TRBV6-3|.
TGTGCCAGCAGTTACCGGGGTAGCGGGAGTTACATTCAGTACTTC
CASSYRGSGSYIQYF
>TRBJ2-3|TRBD2|TRBV3-1/TRBV3-2|.
TGTGCCAGCAGCCAATCCCGGGGGGGTACGCAGTATTTT
CASSQSRGGTQYF
>TRBJ2-2|.|TRBV4-1|.
TGCGCCAGCAGCCCTAGCGCCAGGGTTCCCGGGGAGCTGTTTTTT
CASSPSARVPGELFF
>TRBJ2-1|.|TRBV5-1|.
TGCGCCAGCAGTCCGGGGGTAAGCTCCTACAATGAGCAGTTCTTC
CASSPGVSSYNEQFF
>TRBJ1-1|TRBD1|TRBV9|few
TGTGCCAGCAGCCCAACAGGGGCTGAAGCTTTCTTT
CASSPTGAEAFF
>TRBJ1-2|.|TRBV7-2|.
TGTGCCAGCAGCCCTTATAATAGTAGATACTATGGCTACACCTTC
CASSPYNSRYYGYTF
>TRBJ2-2|.|TRBV3-1/TRBV3-2|.
TGTGCCAGCAGCCACGCCGCAGGGTCAGGGATGGAGCTGTTTTTT
CASSHAAGSGMELFF
>TRBJ2-3|.|TRBV6-5|.
TGTGCCAGCATTAGTGGGGGGGCAGGAGATACGCAGTATTTT
CASISGGAGDTQYF
>TRBJ2-7|TRBD1|TRBV5-1|.
TGCGCCAGCAGCTTGGGCCTGGACAGGAGCTCCTACGAGCAGTACTTC
CASSLGLDRSSYEQYF
>TRBJ2-7|TRBD1|TRBV7-2|.
TGTGCCAGCAGCCCAGGTGGGACAGGGTTATTAGGGCAGTACTTC
CASSPGGTGLLGQYF
>TRBJ2-3|TRBD2|TRBV19|.
TGTGCCAGTAGTATCCTAGCGGGGGGGTCGGGAGATACGCAGTATTTT
CASSILAGGSGDTQYF
>TRBJ2-4|TRBD2|TRBV14|few
TGTGCCAGCAGCAGACTAGCGGGAGGCGCCAAAAACATTCAGTACTTC
CASSRLAGGAKNIQYF
>TRBJ1-4|TRBD1|TRBV12-3/TRBV12-4|many
TGTGCCAGCAGTTTGGACAGGGGGGGGAAACTGTTTTTT
CASSLDRGGKLFF
>TRBJ2-2|TRBD2|TRBV11-2|many
TGTGCCAGTAGAAAGCAAGCGGGATTCACCGGGGAGCTGTTTTTT
CASRKQAGFTGELFF
>TRBJ1-1|TRBD1|TRBV12-3/TRBV12-4|.
TGTGCCAGCAGTACAGGGGTTAGAGGAGCTTTCTTT
CASSTGVRGAFF
>TRBJ2-7|TRBD1|TRBV11-2|.
TGTGCCAGCAGCTTAGGCCCAGGGGGCTACCCAATATTTAACGAGCAGTACTTC
CASSLGPGGYPIFNEQYF
>TRBJ1-2|.|TRBV7-2|.
TGTGCCAGCAGCTTAGGACAGACGATTAACTATGGCTACACCTTC
CASSLGQTINYGYTF
>TRBJ2-2|.|TRBV27|few
TGTGCCAGCAGTCCTAGGAACACCGGGGAGCTGTTTTTT
CASSPRNTGELFF
>TRBJ2-7|.|TRBV25-1|.
TGTGCCAGCAGTGGATGGGCCACCTCCTCCTACGAGCAGTACTTC
CASSGWATSSYEQYF
>TRBJ1-2|.|TRBV27|many
TGTGCCAGCAGTTCGGTTCCTCGCTATGGCTACACCTTC
CASSSVPRYGYTF
>TRBJ2-5|TRBD2|TRBV2|.
TGTGCCAGCGCGAGTGCGGGGGGGGGCCAAGAGACCCAGTACTTC
CASASAGGGQETQYF
>TRBJ2-2|.|TRBV11-3|.
TGTGCCAGCAGTCCTCTAGCCACCGGGGAGCTGTTTTTT
CASSPLATGELFF
>TRBJ1-6|.|TRBV30|.
TGTGCCTGGAGACCTTTGGCGGGGGCCTCACCCCTCCACTTT
CAWRPLAGASPLHF
>TRBJ2-2|.|TRBV27|.
TGTGCCAGCACGTTCTGGGACTCTCGAGACGGGGAGCTGTTTTTT
CASTFWDSRDGELFF
>TRBJ2-7|.|TRBV3-1/TRBV3-2|.
TGTGCCAGCAGCCAATCTAACTTCCCCTACGAGCAGTACTTC
CASSQSNFPYEQYF
>TRBJ2-7|TRBD1|TRBV27|.
TGTGCCAGCAGTTCCGGACAGGGGCGGGGGCAGTACTTC
CASSSGQGRGQYF
>TRBJ1-1|.|TRBV18|.
TGTGCCAGCTCAAGATACAAGGGGTTGGACACTGAAGCTTTCTTT
CASSRYKGLDTEAFF
>TRBJ1-5|.|TRBV12-3/TRBV12-4|.
TGTGCCAGCAGATTTAACAGGGATCAGCCCCAGCATTTT
CASRFNRDQPQHF
>TRBJ1-1|.|TRBV11-1|.
TGTGCCAGCTCTAGGTTCGACACTGAAGCTTTCTTT
CASSRFDTEAFF
>TRBJ2-5|.|TRBV30|.
TGTGCCTGGAGTGAATCTAGCGTGGGGACCCAGTACTTC
CAWSESSVGTQYF
>TRBJ2-7|TRBD1|TRBV4-3|.
TGCGCCAGCAGCCAAGGCCTGGGACAGGGCTCCTACGAGCAGTACTTC
CASSQGLGQGSYEQYF
>TRBJ1-2|.|TRBV5-1|.
TGCGCCAGCAGCTCATTCGACACCGTCTATGGCTACACCTTC
CASSSFDTVYGYTF
>TRBJ2-2|.|TRBV6-5|.
TGTGCCAGCAGCCTCTACAACACCGGGGAGCTGTTTTTT
CASSLYNTGELFF
>TRBJ2-1|TRBD2|TRBV7-2|.
TGTGCCAGCAGCCCCCCGACTAGCGGGGTAAATGAGCAGTTCTTC
CASSPPTSGVNEQFF
>TRBJ1-1|TRBD1|TRBV7-3|.
TGTGCCAGCAGCCAATCGCCGGGACAGGGGAACACTGAAGCTTTCTTT
CASSQSPGQGNTEAFF
>TRBJ2-5|.|TRBV11-1|.
TGTGCCAGCAGCTTAGCAGGACTGGGGAACCAAGAGACCCAGTACTTC
CASSLAGLGNQETQYF
>TRBJ2-2|.|TRBV19|.
TGTGCCAGTACCTATGAGGGGGGGTACGGGGAGCTGTTTTTT
CASTYEGGYGELFF
>TRBJ1-1|.|TRBV30|.
TGTGCCTGGAGTGTCGGGGGGCTAAGTGAAGCTTTCTTT
CAWSVGGLSEAFF
>TRBJ1-1|.|TRBV2|.
TGTGCCAGCAGTGGGACAGCGTTGAACACTGAAGCTTTCTTT
CASSGTALNTEAFF
>TRBJ1-5|.|TRBV6-2/TRBV6-3|.
TGTGCCAGCAGTTACGGGGGGAATCAGCCCCAGCATTTT
CASSYGGNQPQHF
>TRBJ2-1|TRBD2|TRBV2|.
TGTGCCAGCACTAGCGGGAGGTCTAATGAGCAGTTCTTC
CASTSGRSNEQFF
>TRBJ2-7|TRBD2|TRBV11-2|few
TGTGCCAGCAGCTTCACCAATAGCGGGACGTACTTC
CASSFTNSGTYF
>TRBJ2-3|.|TRBV5-4|once
TGTGCCAGCAGCCCCGACCGGGGAAGGACAGATACGCAGTATTTT
CASSPDRGRTDTQYF
>TRBJ2-5|TRBD2|TRBV9|once
TGTGCCAGCAGCGCCGGGGCTAGCGGGGGTGTACCCCAGTACTTC
CASSAGASGGVPQYF
>TRBJ1-4|.|TRBV27|.
TGTGCCAGCATGGGGCAGTCTAATGAAAAACTGTTTTTT
CASMGQSNEKLFF
>TRBJ1-1|.|TRBV19|.
TGTGCCAGTAGTCCTACCCAGGGGAACACTGAAGCTTTCTTT
CASSPTQGNTEAFF
>TRBJ1-5|TRBD1|TRBV11-2|few
TGTGCCAGCAGCGACAGGGGTAGCAATCAGCCCCAGCATTTT
CASSDRGSNQPQHF
>TRBJ1-1|TRBD1|TRBV7-2|once
TGTGCCAGCAGTCGGAGGACAGGGGACGTAGCTGAAGCTTTCTTT
CASSRRTGDVAEAFF
>TRBJ2-3|.|TRBV3-1/TRBV3-2|.
TGTGCCAGCAGCCATACCTTAAGGACTGTTGAAGATACGCAGTATTTT
CASSHTLRTVEDTQYF
>TRBJ2-1|TRBD2|TRBV19|.
TGTGCCAGTAGTAACCTGGCCAGCGGGAGGGCCGAGCAGTTCTTC
CASSNLASGRAEQFF